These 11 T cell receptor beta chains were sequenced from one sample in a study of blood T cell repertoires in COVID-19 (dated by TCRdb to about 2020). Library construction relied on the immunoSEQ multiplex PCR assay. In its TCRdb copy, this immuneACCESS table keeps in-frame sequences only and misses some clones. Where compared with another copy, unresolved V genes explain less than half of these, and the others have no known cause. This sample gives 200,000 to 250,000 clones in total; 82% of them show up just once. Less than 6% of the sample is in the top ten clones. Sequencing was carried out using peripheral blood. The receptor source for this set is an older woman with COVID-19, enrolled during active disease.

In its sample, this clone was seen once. The CDR3 DNA reads as TGTGCCAGCAGCCGACTGGGACAGAAGAGCTCCTACGAGCAGTACTTC. It codes for CASSRLGQKSSYEQYF. This rearrangement joins TRBV11-2 to TRBJ2-7; TRBD1 aligns across 7 bases. In germline, CDR1 is SGHAT, CDR2 FQNNGV. This CDR3 contains 16 residues. V gave up 5 bases and J gave up 0 bases; unmatched junction bases: 10. Drawing the rest from reference TRBV11-2 and TRBJ2-7, the complete variable domain is EAGVAQSPRYKIIEKRQSVAFWCNPISGHATLYWYQQILGQGPKLLIQFQNNGVVDDSQLPKDRFSAERLKGVDSTLKIQPAKLEDSAVYLCASSRLGQKSSYEQYFGPGTRLTVT.

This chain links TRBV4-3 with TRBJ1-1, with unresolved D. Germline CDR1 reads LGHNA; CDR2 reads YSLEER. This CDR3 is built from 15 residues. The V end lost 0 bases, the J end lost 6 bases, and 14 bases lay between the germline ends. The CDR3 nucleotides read TGCGCCAGCAGCCAAGAGATCTGGGGAGGATCTGAAGCTTTCTTT. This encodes CASSQEIWGGSEAFF.

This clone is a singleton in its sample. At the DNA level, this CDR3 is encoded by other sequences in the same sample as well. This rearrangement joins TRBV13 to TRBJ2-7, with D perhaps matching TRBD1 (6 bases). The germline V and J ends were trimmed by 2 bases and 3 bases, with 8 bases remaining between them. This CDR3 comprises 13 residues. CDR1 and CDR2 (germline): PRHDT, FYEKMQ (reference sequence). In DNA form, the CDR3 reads TGTGCCAGCAGCTTAAAACAGGGCTACGAGCAGTACTTC. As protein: CASSLKQGYEQYF.

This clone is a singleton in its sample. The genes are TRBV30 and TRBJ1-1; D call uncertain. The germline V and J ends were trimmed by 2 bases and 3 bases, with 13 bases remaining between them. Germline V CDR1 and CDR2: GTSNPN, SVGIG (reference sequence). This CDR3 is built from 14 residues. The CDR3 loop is CAWSPSIPHTEAFF. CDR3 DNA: TGTGCCTGGAGTCCGAGTATTCCCCACACTGAAGCTTTCTTT.

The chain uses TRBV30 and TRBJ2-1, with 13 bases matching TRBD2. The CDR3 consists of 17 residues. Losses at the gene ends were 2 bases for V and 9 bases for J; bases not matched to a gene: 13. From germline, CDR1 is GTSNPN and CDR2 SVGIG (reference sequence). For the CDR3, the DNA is TGTGCCTGGAGTCCCGGACTAGCGGGAGTGAAGTATGCTGAGCAGTTCTTC. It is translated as CAWSPGLAGVKYAEQFF.

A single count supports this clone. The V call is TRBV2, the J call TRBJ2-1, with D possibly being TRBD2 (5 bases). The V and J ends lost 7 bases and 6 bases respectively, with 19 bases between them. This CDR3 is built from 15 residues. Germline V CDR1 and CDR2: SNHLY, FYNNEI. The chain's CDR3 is CASTGARRTGNEQFF. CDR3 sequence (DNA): TGTGCCAGCACCGGCGCGAGGAGGACGGGCAATGAGCAGTTCTTC. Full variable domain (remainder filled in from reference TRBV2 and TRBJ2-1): EPEVTQTPSHQVTQMGQEVILRCVPISNHLYFYWYRQILGQKVEFLVSFYNNEISEKSEIFDDQFSVERPDGSNFTLKIRSTKLEDSAMYFCASTGARRTGNEQFFGPGTRLTVL.

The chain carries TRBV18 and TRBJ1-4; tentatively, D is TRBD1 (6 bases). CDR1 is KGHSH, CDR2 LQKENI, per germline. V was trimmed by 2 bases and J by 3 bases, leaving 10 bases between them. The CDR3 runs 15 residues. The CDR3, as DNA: TGTGCCAGCTCACCAAGTCAGGGGTCTAATGAAAAACTGTTTTTT. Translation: CASSPSQGSNEKLFF.

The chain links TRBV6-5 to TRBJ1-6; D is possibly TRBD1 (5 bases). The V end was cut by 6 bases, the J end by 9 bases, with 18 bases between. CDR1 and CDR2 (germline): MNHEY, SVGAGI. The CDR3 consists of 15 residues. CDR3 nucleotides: TGTGCCAGCAGATATTCGGGGGGGATGAGTTCACCCCTCCACTTT. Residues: CASRYSGGMSSPLHF.

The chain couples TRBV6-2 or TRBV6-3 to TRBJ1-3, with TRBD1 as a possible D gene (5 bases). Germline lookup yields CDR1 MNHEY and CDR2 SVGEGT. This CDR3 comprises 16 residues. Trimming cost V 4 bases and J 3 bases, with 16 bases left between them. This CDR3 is CASSSNRRGSGNTIYF. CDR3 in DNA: TGTGCCAGCAGTTCCAACAGGCGGGGAAGTGGAAACACCATATATTTT.

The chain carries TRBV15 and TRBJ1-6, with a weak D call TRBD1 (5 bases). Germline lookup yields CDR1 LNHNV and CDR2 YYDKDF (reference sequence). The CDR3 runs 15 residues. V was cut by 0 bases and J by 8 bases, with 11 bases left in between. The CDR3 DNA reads TGTGCCACCAGCAGAGAAGGCAGGGTGGATTCACCCCTCCACTTT. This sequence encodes CATSREGRVDSPLHF. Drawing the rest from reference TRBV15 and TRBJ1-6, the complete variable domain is DAMVIQNPRYQVTQFGKPVTLSCSQTLNHNVMYWYQQKSSQAPKLLFHYYDKDFNNEADTPDNFQSRRPNTSFCFLDIRSPGLGDTAMYLCATSREGRVDSPLHFGNGTRLTVT.

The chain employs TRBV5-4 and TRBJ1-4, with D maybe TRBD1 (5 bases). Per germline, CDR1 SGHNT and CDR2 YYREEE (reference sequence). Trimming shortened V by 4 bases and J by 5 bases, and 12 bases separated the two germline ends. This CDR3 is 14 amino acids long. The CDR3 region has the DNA TGTGCCAGCAGCCGGGACTCCTTCAATGAAAAACTGTTTTTT. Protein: CASSRDSFNEKLFF.